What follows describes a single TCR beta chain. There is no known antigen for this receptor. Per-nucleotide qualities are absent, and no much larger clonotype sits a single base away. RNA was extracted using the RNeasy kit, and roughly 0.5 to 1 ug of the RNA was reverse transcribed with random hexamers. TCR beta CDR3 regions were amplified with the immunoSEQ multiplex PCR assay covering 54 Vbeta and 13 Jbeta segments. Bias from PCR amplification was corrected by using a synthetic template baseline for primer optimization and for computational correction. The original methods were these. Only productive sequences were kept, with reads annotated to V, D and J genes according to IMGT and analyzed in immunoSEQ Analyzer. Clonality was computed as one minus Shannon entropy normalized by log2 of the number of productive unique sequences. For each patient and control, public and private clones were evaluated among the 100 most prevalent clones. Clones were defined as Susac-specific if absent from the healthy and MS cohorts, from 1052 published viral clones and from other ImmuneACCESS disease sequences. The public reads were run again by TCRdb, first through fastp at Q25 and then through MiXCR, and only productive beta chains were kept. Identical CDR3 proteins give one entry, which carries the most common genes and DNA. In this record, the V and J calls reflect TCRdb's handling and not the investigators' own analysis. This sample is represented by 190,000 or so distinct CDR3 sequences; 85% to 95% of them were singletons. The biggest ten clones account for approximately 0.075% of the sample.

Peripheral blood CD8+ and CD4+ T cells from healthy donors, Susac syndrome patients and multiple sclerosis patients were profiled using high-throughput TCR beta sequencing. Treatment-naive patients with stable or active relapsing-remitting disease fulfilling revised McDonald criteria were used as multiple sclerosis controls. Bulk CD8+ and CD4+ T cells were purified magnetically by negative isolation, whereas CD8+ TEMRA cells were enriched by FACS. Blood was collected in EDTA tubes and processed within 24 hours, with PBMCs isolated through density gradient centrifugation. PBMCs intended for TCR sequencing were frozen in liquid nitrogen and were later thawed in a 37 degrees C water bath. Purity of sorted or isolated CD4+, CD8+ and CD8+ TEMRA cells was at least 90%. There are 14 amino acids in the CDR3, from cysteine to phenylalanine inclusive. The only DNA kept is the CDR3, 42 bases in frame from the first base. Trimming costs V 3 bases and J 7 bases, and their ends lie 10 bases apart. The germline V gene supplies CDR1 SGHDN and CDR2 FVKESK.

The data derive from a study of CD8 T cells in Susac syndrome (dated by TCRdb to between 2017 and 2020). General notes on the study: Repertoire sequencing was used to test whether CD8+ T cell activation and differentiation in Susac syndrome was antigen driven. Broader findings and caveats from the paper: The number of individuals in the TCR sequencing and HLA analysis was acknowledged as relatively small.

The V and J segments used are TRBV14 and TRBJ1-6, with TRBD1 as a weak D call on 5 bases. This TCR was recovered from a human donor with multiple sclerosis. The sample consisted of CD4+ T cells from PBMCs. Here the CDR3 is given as CASSHPGRNSPLHF. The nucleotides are TGTGCCAGCAGCCACCCGGGACGGAATTCACCCCTCCACTTT.